The present T cell receptor (beta chain) was sequenced within a study of blood T cell repertoires in COVID-19. The CDR3 totals 14 residues. The ends were cut back, 5 bases at V and 1 base at J, with 8 bases in the middle. Per germline, CDR1 SGHTA and CDR2 FQGNSA. Here immunoSEQ multiplex PCR was the method, and the copy in TCRdb shows in-frame clones only, minus some. The table lists approximately 70,000 clones, more than 90% of them singletons. Material: peripheral blood. The V and J genes are TRBV7-2 and TRBJ2-2; tentatively, D is TRBD1 (5 bases). This TCR was recovered from a human donor with active COVID-19. The donor label of this sample is uncertain. The CDR3 sequence is CASSAGQNTGELFF. CDR3 nucleotides: TGTGCCAGCAGCGCCGGACAGAACACCGGGGAGCTGTTTTTT.